The 28 T cell receptor beta chains in this list originate from one sample, sequenced in a study of monozygotic twins with inflammatory bowel disease. TCRdb derives one entry per CDR3 protein from the 5' RACE reads, leaving out DNA. The sample table sets out around 380,000 distinct CDR3 sequences. Source material: blood. Receptors were obtained from a human donor with ulcerative colitis or Crohn's disease, or a healthy co-twin of an affected twin (not recorded which).

The V and J genes are TRBV5-1 and TRBJ2-2; TCRdb indicates TRBD2, and absent DNA this call remains unverified. CDR1 is SGHRS, CDR2 YFSETQ, per germline. The CDR3 length is 15 residues. The CDR3 protein is CASSLDLGDTGELFF.

The chain has TRBV7-3 and TRBJ1-6; no DNA is available, so the TRBD1 call from TCRdb remains unchecked. Per the germline V gene, CDR1 is SGHTA and CDR2 is FQGTGA. This CDR3 has 17 residues. The CDR3: CASSLTGGTGSNSPLHF. The full variable domain, rest sourced from reference TRBV7-3 and TRBJ1-6, is GAGVSQTPSNKVTEKGKYVELRCDPISGHTALYWYRQSLGQGPEFLIYFQGTGAADDSGLPNDRFFAVRPEGSVSTLKIQRTERGDSAVYLCASSLTGGTGSNSPLHFGNGTRLTVT.

V and J are TRBV27 and TRBJ2-7; there is no DNA to check the TCRdb D call of TRBD1. Germline V gene lookup returns CDR1 MNHEY and CDR2 SMNVEV (reference sequence). CDR3 length: 13 residues. CDR3 sequence reads: CASSRTGTYEQYF.

The chain couples TRBV3-1 to TRBJ2-1; the TRBD1 assignment by TCRdb is unverifiable without DNA. The length of the CDR3 is 15 residues. Germline V CDR1 and CDR2: LGHDT, YNNKEL (reference sequence). The CDR3 reads CATSRRGQGGIEQFF.

The rearrangement links TRBV19 to TRBJ2-1; TCRdb names TRBD1, which stays unverified in the absence of DNA. CDR1 LNHDA and CDR2 SQIVND come from the germline V gene (reference sequence). The CDR3 consists of 12 residues. CDR3 in amino acids: CASSVGTTEQFF.

This sequence joins TRBV28 and TRBJ1-5; without DNA, the TCRdb call of TRBD1 cannot be checked. Germline CDR1 and CDR2: MDHEN and SYDVKM. This CDR3 has 15 amino acids. CDR3: CASSPAGRGYQPQHF.

V gene TRBV29-1 combines with J gene TRBJ2-1; absent DNA, TCRdb's TRBD2 call cannot be checked. This CDR3 spans 12 amino acids. Per germline, CDR1 SQVTM and CDR2 ANQGSEA. The CDR3 loop is CSVELVDNEQFF.

J is TRBJ2-5 and V is TRBV27; without DNA, the TCRdb call of TRBD2 cannot be checked. The CDR3 is 15 residues long. From germline, CDR1 is MNHEY and CDR2 SMNVEV (reference sequence). CDR3 sequence reads: CASSSLTGPGETQYF.

V usage is TRBV20-1 and J usage is TRBJ2-7. From germline, CDR1 is DFQATT and CDR2 SNEGSKA (reference sequence). The length of the CDR3 is 13 residues. This chain's CDR3 is CSATLSSSYEQYF.

This chain joins TRBV10-3 and TRBJ2-7; the D gene TCRdb calls, TRBD1, cannot be checked with no DNA. Germline V CDR1 and CDR2: ENHRY, SYGVKD. CDR3 size: 11 residues. CDR3 loop: CAISVAGSDLF.

The chain couples TRBV27 to TRBJ1-4; TCRdb reports TRBD1, a call that lacks DNA to check it against. The CDR3 loop spans 16 amino acids. Per the germline V gene, CDR1 is MNHEY and CDR2 is SMNVEV (reference sequence). Here the CDR3 reads CASSSDRSATNEKLFF.

V usage is TRBV9 and J usage is TRBJ1-3; TCRdb gives TRBD1 as the D gene, but with no DNA this cannot be confirmed. Germline lookup yields CDR1 SGDLS and CDR2 YYNGEE. The CDR3 runs to 17 residues. The CDR3 reads CASSVEGTAFSGNTIYF.

The chain has TRBV3-1 and TRBJ2-7. In germline, CDR1 is LGHDT, CDR2 YNNKEL (reference sequence). The CDR3 runs to 14 residues. CDR3: CASSQVKDSYEQYF.

The CDR3 spells CAITETGLGTDTQYF. V is TRBV10-3 and J is TRBJ2-3; TCRdb's assignment of TRBD1 cannot be checked, as there is no DNA. CDR1 ENHRY and CDR2 SYGVKD come from the germline V gene. The CDR3 has 15 residues.

The V and J genes are TRBV6-6 and TRBJ1-2. This CDR3 contains 12 residues. From germline, CDR1 is MNHNY and CDR2 SVGAGI (reference sequence). The CDR3 spells CASSTNCYGYTF.

V gene TRBV5-1 combines with J gene TRBJ2-1. There are 16 residues in the CDR3. Germline V gives CDR1 SGHRS, CDR2 YFSETQ. CDR3 sequence: CASSLSAYGDYNEQFF.

The chain recombines TRBV6-2 or TRBV6-3 with TRBJ1-2. This CDR3 contains 14 residues. Per the germline V gene, CDR1 is MNHEY and CDR2 is SVGEGT. CDR3 protein: CASSQFGQLNGYTF.

V usage is TRBV20-1 and J usage is TRBJ1-5; TCRdb selects TRBD1, and the lack of DNA leaves this call unchecked. Per the germline V gene, CDR1 is DFQATT and CDR2 is SNEGSKA (reference sequence). This CDR3 contains 14 residues. The CDR3 reads CSARDLGGHQPQHF.

The chain couples TRBV27 to TRBJ2-1; the TCRdb call, TRBD1, lacks DNA for checking. CDR3 length equals 14 residues. Germline CDR1 reads MNHEY; CDR2 reads SMNVEV (reference sequence). The chain's CDR3 is CASRGAGAPGEQFF.

CDR3 residues: CASSPTTGDTQYF. The V gene is TRBV18, the J gene TRBJ2-3; TCRdb picks TRBD1, but there is no DNA to check that call. The CDR3 contains 13 residues. Germline lookup yields CDR1 KGHSH and CDR2 LQKENI.

J is TRBJ2-5 and V is TRBV6-2 or TRBV6-3; there is no DNA to check the TCRdb D call of TRBD2. Looked up from germline, CDR1 is MNHEY and CDR2 is SVGEGT. This CDR3 has 12 residues. CDR3 sequence reads: CASASRGGTQYF.

This chain connects TRBV7-3 to TRBJ2-1; TCRdb indicates TRBD1, and absent DNA this call remains unverified. The CDR3 runs to 15 residues. The germline V gene encodes CDR1 SGHTA and CDR2 FQGTGA. The CDR3 here is CASSLTGSGKNEQFF.

This chain links TRBV15 with TRBJ2-1. CDR3 length: 15 residues. Germline CDR1 reads LNHNV; CDR2 reads YYDKDF (reference sequence). CDR3 amino acids: CATSREGIIYNEQFF.

V and J are TRBV18 and TRBJ2-7; lacking DNA, the TRBD2 call made by TCRdb goes unchecked. The germline V gene has CDR1 KGHSH and CDR2 LQKENI. CDR3 size: 15 residues. CDR3 amino acids: CASSRVRDGSYEQYF. The whole variable domain, remainder taken from reference TRBV18 and TRBJ2-7, is NAGVMQNPRHLVRRRGQEARLRCSPMKGHSHVYWYRQLPEEGLKFMVYLQKENIIDESGMPKERFSAEFPKEGPSILRIQQVVRGDSAAYFCASSRVRDGSYEQYFGPGTRLTVT.

The rearrangement joins TRBV29-1 to TRBJ2-7; TCRdb lists TRBD1, though no DNA is available to test this call. The germline CDR1 and CDR2 sequences are SQVTM and ANQGSEA. CDR3 size: 15 residues. CDR3 in amino acids: CSVPEGQGPPYEQYF.

The chain uses TRBV5-6 and TRBJ2-5; TCRdb selects TRBD1, and the lack of DNA leaves this call unchecked. CDR3 size: 16 residues. Looked up from germline, CDR1 is SGHDT and CDR2 is YYEEEE. The CDR3 loop is CASSRLGGATQETQYF.

This chain uses TRBV5-6 with TRBJ2-5; TCRdb gives TRBD1 as the D gene, but with no DNA this cannot be confirmed. The V gene's germline CDR1 is SGHDT and CDR2 YYEEEE. This CDR3 spans 15 amino acids. CDR3 sequence reads: CASRAPGQGLETQYF.

The chain recombines TRBV9 with TRBJ2-5; TCRdb names TRBD1, which stays unverified in the absence of DNA. Germline assignment: CDR1 SGDLS and CDR2 YYNGEE. The CDR3 contains 16 residues. This CDR3 reads CASSVAPSPGQETQYF. The variable domain in full, completed from reference TRBV9 and TRBJ2-5, reads DSGVTQTPKHLITATGQRVTLRCSPRSGDLSVYWYQQSLDQGLQFLIQYYNGEERAKGNILERFSAQQFPDLHSELNLSSLELGDSALYFCASSVAPSPGQETQYFGPGTRLLVL.